These 14 T cell receptor beta chains came from one sample sequenced in a study of blood T cell repertoires in COVID-19. The table came from immunoSEQ multiplex PCR; TCRdb's copy has only in-frame clones and leaves some out. The sample consists of 250,000 or so clones, about nine tenths of them appearing once. The sample consisted of PBMCs or T cells enriched from blood (not recorded which). Receptors were obtained from a man aged 40-50 years who had recovered from COVID-19.

The V call is TRBV9, the J call TRBJ2-1, with TRBD2 matching over 14 bases. V shed 3 bases, J shed 10 bases, and the junction held 9 bases outside the gene matches. The CDR3 is 16 amino acids. The germline V gene encodes CDR1 SGDLS and CDR2 YYNGEE. CDR3 residues: CASSARLAGGQGEQFF. The CDR3 DNA reads as TGTGCCAGCAGCGCCCGACTAGCGGGGGGGCAAGGGGAGCAGTTCTTC.

The chain links TRBV27 to TRBJ2-1, with 7 bases aligning to TRBD2. This CDR3 spans 14 amino acids. CDR1 and CDR2 from the germline V gene are MNHEY and SMNVEV (reference sequence). Germline trimming cut 7 bases from V and 0 bases from J; bases unmatched to any gene: 3. CDR3 region: CASNGGSSYNEQFF. The DNA for the CDR3 is TGTGCCAGCAACGGGGGGAGCTCCTACAATGAGCAGTTCTTC.

The chain employs TRBV5-5 and TRBJ2-1; 10 nucleotides line up with TRBD2. The CDR3 is 15 residues long. The germline V gene has CDR1 SGHKS and CDR2 YYEKEE (reference sequence). V was pared by 4 bases and J by 4 bases, with 5 bases of the junction left unmatched. CDR3 residues: CASSPTSGVYNEQFF. The CDR3 DNA follows: TGTGCCAGCAGCCCAACTAGCGGGGTTTACAATGAGCAGTTCTTC.

A word on this clone: A read error may produce the germline difference seen at one junction end. The chain combines TRBV4-1 with TRBJ2-3; no clear D gene. CDR3 size: 14 residues. Germline V gene sequence: CDR1 MGHRA, CDR2 YSYEKL. The CDR3 here is CASSQDPGTHTQYF. In DNA form, the CDR3 reads TGCGCCAGCAGCCAAGATCCAGGCACACATACGCAGTATTTT.

This chain connects TRBV7-9 to TRBJ1-2; D is uncertain. The CDR3 covers 15 residues. The germline V gene has CDR1 SEHNR and CDR2 FQNEAQ (reference sequence). Deletions cut 1 base from V and 0 bases from J, with 9 bases between. The CDR3 region has the DNA TGTGCCAGCAGCTTAGATCCTGCAGCTAACTATGGCTACACCTTC. It specifies CASSLDPAANYGYTF. The full variable domain, with the rest looked up from reference TRBV7-9 and TRBJ1-2, is DTGVSQNPRHKITKRGQNVTFRCDPISEHNRLYWYRQTLGQGPEFLTYFQNEAQLEKSRLLSDRFSAERPKGSFSTLEIQRTEQGDSAMYLCASSLDPAANYGYTFGSGTRLTVV.

This sequence joins TRBV5-4 and TRBJ2-3, with D unresolved. This CDR3 region has 15 residues. CDR1 is SGHNT, CDR2 YYREEE, per germline (reference sequence). Trimming took off 1 base at V and 1 base at J, with 10 bases between the two ends. The CDR3 loop is CASSLRQARTDTQYF. CDR3 DNA: TGTGCCAGCAGCTTGCGTCAGGCCCGCACAGATACGCAGTATTTT.

In DNA, the CDR3 is TGTGCCAGCAGCGCTTCCGGGGATGGAAACACCATATATTTT. It specifies CASSASGDGNTIYF. The J gene is TRBJ1-3, the V gene TRBV3-1 (or the pseudogene TRBV3-2); D is unclear. There are 14 residues in the CDR3. Trimming left V 5 bases short and J 3 bases short, with 11 bases between. Germline CDR1 and CDR2: LGHDT and YNNKEL (reference sequence).

The genes are TRBV30 and TRBJ1-2, with 7 bases fitting TRBD1. The CDR3 is made up of 13 amino acids. Germline trimming cut 4 bases from V and 4 bases from J; bases unmatched to any gene: 6. CDR1 is GTSNPN and CDR2 is SVGIG in the germline V gene (reference sequence). The CDR3 DNA is TGTGCCTGGAAAGGGGGCGTTGGCTATGGCTACACCTTC. Its translation: CAWKGGVGYGYTF. Together with reference TRBV30 and TRBJ1-2, the CDR3 gives the full variable domain: SQTIHQWPATLVQPVGSPLSLECTVEGTSNPNLYWYRQAAGRGLQLLFYSVGIGQISSEVPQNLSASRPQDRQFILSSKKLLLSDSGFYLCAWKGGVGYGYTFGSGTRLTVV.

The rearrangement joins TRBV2 to TRBJ2-7; TRBD2 might be the D (6 bases). V was pared by 3 bases and J by 2 bases, with 11 bases between. The V gene's germline CDR1 is SNHLY and CDR2 FYNNEI. The CDR3 length is 14 residues. The CDR3 region has the DNA TGTGCCAGCAGTGAGGGTAGCGGAACCTACGAGCAGTACTTC. Its protein is CASSEGSGTYEQYF.

The chain recombines TRBV27 with TRBJ2-3; tentatively, D is TRBD2 (5 bases). The V gene's germline CDR1 is MNHEY and CDR2 SMNVEV (reference sequence). The CDR3 is made up of 15 amino acids. V lost 4 bases and J lost 1, with 12 bases in between. The CDR3 reads CASSWRQVRTDTQYF. CDR3 DNA: TGTGCCAGCAGTTGGAGGCAGGTACGCACAGATACGCAGTATTTT.

The CDR3 protein is CASNTPAGTTGWNTGELFF. The CDR3 nucleotides are TGTGCCAGCAACACCCCTGCTGGGACGACAGGGTGGAACACCGGGGAGCTGTTTTTT. This chain connects TRBV28 to TRBJ2-2, with TRBD1 identical over 7 bases. The CDR3 runs 19 residues. Germline V gene lookup returns CDR1 MDHEN and CDR2 SYDVKM. The junction had 18 bases not matched to a gene; V was cut back by 7 bases and J by 1 base. Full variable domain (remainder filled in from reference TRBV28 and TRBJ2-2): DVKVTQSSRYLVKRTGEKVFLECVQDMDHENMFWYRQDPGLGLRLIYFSYDVKMKEKGDIPEGYSVSREKKERFSLILESASTNQTSMYLCASNTPAGTTGWNTGELFFGEGSRLTVL.

The chain carries TRBV7-9 and TRBJ1-2, with TRBD1 matching 8 bases. Looked up from germline, CDR1 is SEHNR and CDR2 is FQNEAQ (reference sequence). The CDR3 extends over 14 amino acids. J gave up 2 bases and V 5 bases, and 4 bases lay outside the gene matches. CDR3: CASSPQGANYGYTF. The CDR3 DNA reads TGTGCCAGCAGCCCTCAGGGGGCCAACTATGGCTACACCTTC.

The rearrangement joins TRBV7-8 to TRBJ2-1; a weak D match, TRBD1 (5 bases). V lost 2 bases and J 2 bases, leaving 7 bases between the germline ends. The CDR3 consists of 14 residues. CDR1 and CDR2 (germline): SGHVS, FQNEAQ. As DNA, the CDR3 is TGTGCCAGCAGCTTACAGGGTACCTACAATGAGCAGTTCTTC. It is translated as CASSLQGTYNEQFF.

This chain uses TRBV12-3 or TRBV12-4 with TRBJ2-1; D unresolved. This CDR3 is built from 13 residues. V lost 5 bases and J 1 base, leaving 6 bases between the germline ends. The CDR3 DNA reads as TGTGCCAGCAGTCCCCTATCCTACAATGAGCAGTTCTTC. Its protein product is CASSPLSYNEQFF.